This entry features one T cell receptor beta chain sequence. The read terminates 3 residues ahead of where the CDR3 ends, so the germline J gene completes it. The CDR3 consists of 12 residues. Per germline, CDR1 DFQATT and CDR2 SNEGSKA (reference sequence). These data come from a study of T cells in women clearing cervical HPV infection. Data came from immunoSEQ multiplex PCR; TCRdb stores just in-frame clones and leaves some out. The sample features some 15,000 clones, with under 12% in its top ten. The sequencing sample was made of blood buffy coat. The V gene is TRBV20-1, the J gene TRBJ1-2, with D perhaps TRBD1 (6 bases). The TCR originated in a woman between 18 and 75 years old with a cervical HPV16 infection that either progressed to CIN3+ or cleared (not recorded which). The DNA read from the CDR3 is TGCAGTGCTAGAGATCAGCAGGGGATC. Translation gives CSARDQQGI. The whole CDR3 protein is CSARDQQGIYTF.